This TCR beta chain derives from a study of Tregs in tolerant kidney transplant recipients. Broader study findings: Tregs expanded with activated donor B cells seemed most donor-specific.

TCRdb keeps only in-frame clones here, not all; method: immunoSEQ multiplex PCR. Of approximately 50,000 clones detected, roughly nine tenths appear once; the ten largest clones hold 15%. Recipients received nonmyeloablative bone marrow transplants from related graft donors, with transient mixed chimerism. A word on this clone: Its antigen is undetermined.

Sequencing used CD8+ T cells from blood (PBMCs), obtained 24 months after the transplant. This receptor was identified in a human patient who received a combined kidney and bone marrow transplant. Some T cells may be the graft donor's.

CDR3 sequence (DNA): TGTGCCAGCAGCGCTAGCGGGGGGGACTATTACAATGAGCAGTTCTTC. It translates to CASSASGGDYYNEQFF. The chain uses TRBV9 and TRBJ2-1; 12 bases match TRBD2. J gave up 4 bases and V 3 bases, and 5 bases lay outside the gene matches. The CDR3 runs to 16 residues. Per germline, CDR1 SGDLS and CDR2 YYNGEE.